This T cell receptor beta chain comes out of a study of cytomegalovirus exposure and HLA in healthy donors. PCR involved 60 Vbeta and 13 Jbeta primers. TCRdb's table, derived via immunoSEQ multiplex PCR, lists solely in-frame clones and lacks some. This repertoire comprises about 200,000 clones; its ten largest clones make up 0.74%. Germline loops: CDR1 MNHEY, CDR2 SVGAGI. The CDR3 is 14 amino acids. The ends were cut back, 5 bases at V and 0 bases at J, with 8 bases in the middle. To note about this clone: Its antigen is not identified.

Regarding the study as a whole: Segments of the TCR beta V type were, in most cases, productive about 87% or about 30% of the time in an earlier analysis. Highly shared sequence variants in one cluster were likely a sequencing artifact. For TCR beta chains, V- and J-gene trimming was later linked to a missense DCLRE1C variant. The study labeled fewer than 200 TCR beta chains cytomegalovirus-associated.

The receptor was derived from a boy younger than 18 in good health and CMV-seronegative. The sequenced sample was PBMCs. The rearrangement links TRBV6-5 to TRBJ2-1; unclear D gene. The CDR3 nucleotides read TGTGCCAGCAGTCTTTTCTCCTCCTACAATGAGCAGTTCTTC. Translated: CASSLFSSYNEQFF.